The TCR beta chain under discussion was sequenced for a study of T cells in Graves' hyperthyroidism and ophthalmopathy. Study-wide results and limits: Ophthalmopathy was separated from stable hyperthyroidism by a 13 V-J model. Clonotypes that were expanded in thyroid above 0.001 mostly appeared in blood too.

This CDR3 is built from 15 residues. The germline V gene encodes CDR1 DFQATT and CDR2 SNEGSKA (reference sequence). J was trimmed by 5 bases and V by 6 bases; bases with no gene match: 12. Fresh peripheral blood, roughly 9.6 ml, was the source of the PBMCs. The source material, RNA transcripts, was used to amplify TCR beta CDR3 regions. Researchers ran a first-round RT-PCR on the TCR CDR3 using the HTBI primer set. A single record per CDR3 protein comes from TCRdb applying MiXCR to the multiplex PCR reads. This table has some 210,000 distinct CDR3 sequences, 15% to 20% appearing once. As to this clonotype: Antigen: not known.

The receptor comes from a man aged 45 to 65 with Graves' hyperthyroidism. The chain combines TRBV20-1 with TRBJ2-3, with 9 nucleotides matching TRBD2. The sequenced material came from blood. DNA of the CDR3: TGCAGTGCGGCCCCCGGGACTAGCATCGAAGATACGCAGTATTTT. It specifies CSAAPGTSIEDTQYF.